The clone carrying this TCR beta chain appeared a single time. This sample stems from a study of blood T cell repertoires in COVID-19. In the study overall: Some COVID-19 samples were acute and others convalescent; all came from the United States, Italy and Spain. From T cells, B-cell-depleted T cells, or PBMCs came the material, which was cDNA or gDNA.

Trimming at V came to 6 bases and at J to 7 bases, leaving 8 bases not matched to a gene. This CDR3 is 13 amino acids long. In the authors' methods: By means of reference gene primer amplification, nucleated cell counts were estimated. TCRdb keeps only in-frame clones here, not all; method: immunoSEQ multiplex PCR. V and J calls and clone size come straight from that table; D and trimming were deduced from the DNA. This sample carries about 72,000 clones, around 84% of them seen once, and the ten largest clones take approximately 10%. The sample taken for sequencing was peripheral blood. This receptor was obtained from a man aged 65 to 85 with active or convalescent COVID-19. The V call is TRBV12-3 or TRBV12-4, the J call TRBJ1-2; TRBD1 matches 7 bases. In nucleotides, the CDR3 is TGTGCCAGCAGCCCTGCGGGGACAGTTGGCTACACCTTC. Amino acids: CASSPAGTVGYTF.